This T cell receptor beta chain was documented in a study of response to subunit inactivated influenza vaccine. Many counts were recorded for this clonotype. This CDR3 region has 16 residues. Germline CDR1 reads MGHRA; CDR2 reads YSYEKL. After removal of 0 bases from V and 6 bases from J, the junction contained 4 bases not matched to a gene. TCRdb fed the RT-PCR reads into MiXCR, producing one record per CDR3 protein. The profile shows 300,000 to 350,000 distinct CDR3 sequences, roughly a fifth of them singletons. V and J are TRBV4-1 and TRBJ1-5; 11 nucleotides match TRBD1. The input for sequencing was PBMCs from blood, taken around 22 months after vaccination. The receptor was derived from a man aged 45 to 75 who received an inactivated influenza vaccine. CDR3 residues: CASSQDGTGGFQPQHF. Written as DNA, the CDR3 is TGCGCCAGCAGCCAAGATGGGACAGGGGGATTTCAGCCCCAGCATTTT.